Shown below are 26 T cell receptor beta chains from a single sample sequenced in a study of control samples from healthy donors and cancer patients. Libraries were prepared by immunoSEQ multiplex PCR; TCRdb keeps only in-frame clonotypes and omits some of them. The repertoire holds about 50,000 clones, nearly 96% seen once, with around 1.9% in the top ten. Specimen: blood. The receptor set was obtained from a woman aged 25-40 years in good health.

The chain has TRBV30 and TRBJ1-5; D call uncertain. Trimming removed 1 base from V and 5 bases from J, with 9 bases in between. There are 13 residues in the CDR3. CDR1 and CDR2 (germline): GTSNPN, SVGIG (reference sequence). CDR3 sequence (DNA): TGTGCCTGGAGTGCCGGAGGGTATCAGCCCCAGCATTTT. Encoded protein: CAWSAGGYQPQHF.

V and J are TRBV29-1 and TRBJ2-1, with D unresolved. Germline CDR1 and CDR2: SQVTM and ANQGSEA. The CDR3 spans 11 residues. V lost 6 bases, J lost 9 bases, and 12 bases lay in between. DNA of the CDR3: TGCAGCGTGGGAACTGCAATTGAGCAGTTCTTC. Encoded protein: CSVGTAIEQFF.

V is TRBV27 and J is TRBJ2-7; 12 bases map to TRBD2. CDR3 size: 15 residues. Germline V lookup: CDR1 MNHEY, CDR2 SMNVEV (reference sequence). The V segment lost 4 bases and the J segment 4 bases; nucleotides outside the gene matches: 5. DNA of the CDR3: TGTGCCAGCAGTTCGCGACTAGCGGGAGTGTACGAGCAGTACTTC. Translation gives CASSSRLAGVYEQYF.

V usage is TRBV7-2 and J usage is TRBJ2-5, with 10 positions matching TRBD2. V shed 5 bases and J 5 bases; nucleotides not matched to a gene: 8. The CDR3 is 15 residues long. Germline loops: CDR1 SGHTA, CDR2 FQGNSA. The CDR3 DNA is TGTGCCAGCAGCGCTGGACTAGCGGCGAAGGAGACCCAGTACTTC. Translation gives CASSAGLAAKETQYF.

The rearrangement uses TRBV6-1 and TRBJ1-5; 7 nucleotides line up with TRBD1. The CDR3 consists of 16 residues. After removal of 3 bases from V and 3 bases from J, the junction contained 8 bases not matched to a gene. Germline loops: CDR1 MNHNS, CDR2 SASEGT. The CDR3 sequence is CASSDRGLPFNQPQHF. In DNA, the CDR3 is TGTGCCAGCAGTGATAGGGGGCTACCGTTCAATCAGCCCCAGCATTTT.

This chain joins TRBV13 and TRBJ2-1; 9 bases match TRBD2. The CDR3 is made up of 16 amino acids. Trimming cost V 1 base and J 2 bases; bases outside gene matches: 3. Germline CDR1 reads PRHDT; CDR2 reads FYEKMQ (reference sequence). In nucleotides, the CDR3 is TGTGCCAGCAGCTTAGATGCTAGCGGGACCTACAATGAGCAGTTCTTC. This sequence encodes CASSLDASGTYNEQFF.

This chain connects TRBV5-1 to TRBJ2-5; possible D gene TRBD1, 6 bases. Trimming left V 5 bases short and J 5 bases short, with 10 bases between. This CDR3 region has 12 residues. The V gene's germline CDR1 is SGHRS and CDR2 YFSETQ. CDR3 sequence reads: CASSKDRETQYF. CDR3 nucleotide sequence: TGCGCCAGCAGTAAAGACAGGGAGACCCAGTACTTC.

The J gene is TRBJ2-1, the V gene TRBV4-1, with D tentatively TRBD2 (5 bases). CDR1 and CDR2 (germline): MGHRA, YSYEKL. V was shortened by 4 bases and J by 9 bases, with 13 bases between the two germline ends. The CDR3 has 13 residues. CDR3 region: CASSRGAAVEQFF. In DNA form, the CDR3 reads TGCGCCAGCAGCCGGGGAGCAGCGGTTGAGCAGTTCTTC.

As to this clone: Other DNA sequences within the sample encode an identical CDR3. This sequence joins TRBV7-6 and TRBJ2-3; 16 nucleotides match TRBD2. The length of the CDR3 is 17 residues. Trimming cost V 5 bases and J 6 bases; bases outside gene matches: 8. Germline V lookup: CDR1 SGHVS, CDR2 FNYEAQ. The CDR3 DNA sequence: TGTGCCAGCAGCCCAGGACGGGGACTAGCGGGAGGGGATACGCAGTATTTT. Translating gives CASSPGRGLAGGDTQYF. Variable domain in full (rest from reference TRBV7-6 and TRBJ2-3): GAGVSQSPRYKVTKRGQDVALRCDPISGHVSLYWYRQALGQGPEFLTYFNYEAQQDKSGLPNDRFSAERPEGSISTLTIQRTEQRDSAMYRCASSPGRGLAGGDTQYFGPGTRLTVL.

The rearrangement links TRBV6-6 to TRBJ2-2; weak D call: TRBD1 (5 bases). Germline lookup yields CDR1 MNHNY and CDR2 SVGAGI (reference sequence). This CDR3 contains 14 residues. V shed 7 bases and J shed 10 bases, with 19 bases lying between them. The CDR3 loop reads CASKTGALGVELFF. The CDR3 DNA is TGTGCCAGCAAAACAGGAGCATTGGGTGTGGAGCTGTTTTTT.

The CDR3 nucleotides read TGTGCCAGCTCACGAGGTTCAGGGGGTAACACTGAAGCTTTCTTT. It yields the protein CASSRGSGGNTEAFF. The chain links TRBV18 to TRBJ1-1; 7 bases are shared with TRBD1. Germline V gene sequence: CDR1 KGHSH, CDR2 LQKENI. This CDR3 is built from 15 residues. The V and J ends lost 4 bases and 2 bases, in that order; junction bases with no gene match: 7.

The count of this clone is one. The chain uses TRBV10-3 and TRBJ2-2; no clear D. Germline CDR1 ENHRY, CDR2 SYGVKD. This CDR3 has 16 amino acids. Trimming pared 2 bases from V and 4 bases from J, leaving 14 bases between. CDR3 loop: CAISEPPGGLTGELFF. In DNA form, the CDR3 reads TGTGCCATCAGTGAGCCCCCGGGTGGCCTCACCGGGGAGCTGTTTTTT.

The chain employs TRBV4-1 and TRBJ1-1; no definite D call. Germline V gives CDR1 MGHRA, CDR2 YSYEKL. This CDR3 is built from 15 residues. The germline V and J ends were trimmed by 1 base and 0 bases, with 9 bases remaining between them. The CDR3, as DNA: TGCGCCAGCAGCCAAGGGGTTGACATGAACACTGAAGCTTTCTTT. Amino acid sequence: CASSQGVDMNTEAFF.

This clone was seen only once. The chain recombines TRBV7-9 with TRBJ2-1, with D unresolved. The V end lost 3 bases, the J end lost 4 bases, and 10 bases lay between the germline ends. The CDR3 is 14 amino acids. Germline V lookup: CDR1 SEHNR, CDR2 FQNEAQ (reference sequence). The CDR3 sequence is CASSLEHRYNEQFF. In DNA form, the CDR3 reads TGTGCCAGCAGCTTGGAACACAGATACAATGAGCAGTTCTTC.

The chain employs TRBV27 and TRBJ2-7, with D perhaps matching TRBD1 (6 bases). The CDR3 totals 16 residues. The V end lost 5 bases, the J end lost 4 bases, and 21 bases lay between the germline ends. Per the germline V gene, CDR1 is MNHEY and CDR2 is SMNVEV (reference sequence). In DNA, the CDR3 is TGTGCCAGCAGTCCCATCCGGTTGCAGGGGCCATACGAGCAGTACTTC. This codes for CASSPIRLQGPYEQYF.

DNA for the CDR3: TGTGCCAGCAGTTTAGAGGGGGCGGGCTACACCTTC. This gives the protein CASSLEGAGYTF. The chain couples TRBV12-3 or TRBV12-4 to TRBJ1-2, with TRBD1 identical over 7 bases. V shed 1 base and J 8 bases; nucleotides not matched to a gene: 1. The CDR3 is 12 residues long.

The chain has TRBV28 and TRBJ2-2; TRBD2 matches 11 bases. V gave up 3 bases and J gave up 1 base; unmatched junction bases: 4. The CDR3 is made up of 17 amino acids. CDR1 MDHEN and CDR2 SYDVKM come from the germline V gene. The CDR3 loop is CASSFPTSGRNTGELFF. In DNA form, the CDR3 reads TGTGCCAGCAGTTTCCCTACTAGCGGGAGGAACACCGGGGAGCTGTTTTTT.

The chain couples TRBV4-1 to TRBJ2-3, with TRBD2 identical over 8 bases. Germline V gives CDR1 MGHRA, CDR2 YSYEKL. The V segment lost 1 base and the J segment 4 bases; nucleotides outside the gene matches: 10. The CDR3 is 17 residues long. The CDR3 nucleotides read TGCGCCAGCAGCCAAGTTGGAGTCGGGAGGGCCGCAGATACGCAGTATTTT. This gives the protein CASSQVGVGRAADTQYF.

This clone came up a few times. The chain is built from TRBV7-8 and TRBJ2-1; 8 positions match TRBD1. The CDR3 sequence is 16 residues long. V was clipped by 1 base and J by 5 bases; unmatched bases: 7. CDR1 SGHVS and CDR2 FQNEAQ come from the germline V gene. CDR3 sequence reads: CASSLDPRGPHNEQFF. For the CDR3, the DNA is TGTGCCAGCAGCTTAGACCCCAGGGGGCCCCACAATGAGCAGTTCTTC.

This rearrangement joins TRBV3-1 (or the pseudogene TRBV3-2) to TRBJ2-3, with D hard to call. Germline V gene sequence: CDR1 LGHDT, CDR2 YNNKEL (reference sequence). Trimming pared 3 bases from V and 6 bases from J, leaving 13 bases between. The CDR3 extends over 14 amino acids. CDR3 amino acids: CASSQDPHRDTQYF. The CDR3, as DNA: TGTGCCAGCAGCCAGGACCCCCACCGGGATACGCAGTATTTT.

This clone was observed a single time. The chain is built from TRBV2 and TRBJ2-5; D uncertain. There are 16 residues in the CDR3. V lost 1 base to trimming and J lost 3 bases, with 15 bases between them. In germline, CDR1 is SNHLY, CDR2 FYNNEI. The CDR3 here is CASSEVSGVKKETQYF. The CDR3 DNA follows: TGTGCCAGCAGTGAAGTCTCGGGCGTAAAGAAAGAGACCCAGTACTTC.

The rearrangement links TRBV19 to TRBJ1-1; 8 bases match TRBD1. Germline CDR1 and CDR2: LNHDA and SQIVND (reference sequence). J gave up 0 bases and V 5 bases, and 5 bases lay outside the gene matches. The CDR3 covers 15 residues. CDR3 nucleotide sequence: TGTGCCAGTAGTGGACAGGGAGGTATGAACACTGAAGCTTTCTTT. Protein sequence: CASSGQGGMNTEAFF.

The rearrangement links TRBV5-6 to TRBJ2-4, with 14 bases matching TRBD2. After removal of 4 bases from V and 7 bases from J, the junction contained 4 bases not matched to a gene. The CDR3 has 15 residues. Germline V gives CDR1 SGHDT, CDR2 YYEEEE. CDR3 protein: CASSAGLAGDNIQYF. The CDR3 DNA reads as TGTGCCAGCAGCGCGGGACTAGCGGGAGATAACATTCAGTACTTC. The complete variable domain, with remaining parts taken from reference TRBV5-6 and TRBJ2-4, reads DAGVTQSPTHLIKTRGQQVTLRCSPKSGHDTVSWYQQALGQGPQFIFQYYEEEERQRGNFPDRFSGHQFPNYSSELNVNALLLGDSALYLCASSAGLAGDNIQYFGAGTRLSVL.

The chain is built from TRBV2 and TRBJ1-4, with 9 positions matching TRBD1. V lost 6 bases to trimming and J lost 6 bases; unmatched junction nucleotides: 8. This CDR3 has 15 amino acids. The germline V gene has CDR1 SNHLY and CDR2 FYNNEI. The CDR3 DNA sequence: TGTGCCAGCAGACGGACAGGGGCTGGGGATGAAAAACTGTTTTTT. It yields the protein CASRRTGAGDEKLFF.

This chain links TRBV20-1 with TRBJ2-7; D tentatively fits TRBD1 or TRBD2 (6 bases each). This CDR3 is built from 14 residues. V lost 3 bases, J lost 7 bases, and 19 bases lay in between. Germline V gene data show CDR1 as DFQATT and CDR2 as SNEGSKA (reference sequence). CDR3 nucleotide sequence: TGCAGTGCTAGTGGGGCTGGAGGGGGGTGGGAGCAGTACTTC. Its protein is CSASGAGGGWEQYF.

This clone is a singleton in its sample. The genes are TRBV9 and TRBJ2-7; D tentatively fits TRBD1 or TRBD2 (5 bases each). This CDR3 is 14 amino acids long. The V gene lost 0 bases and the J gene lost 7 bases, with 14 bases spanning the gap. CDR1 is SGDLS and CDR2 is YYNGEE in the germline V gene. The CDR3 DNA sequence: TGTGCCAGCAGCGTAGAGGACGGGGCTCGGGAGCAGTACTTC. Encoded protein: CASSVEDGAREQYF.